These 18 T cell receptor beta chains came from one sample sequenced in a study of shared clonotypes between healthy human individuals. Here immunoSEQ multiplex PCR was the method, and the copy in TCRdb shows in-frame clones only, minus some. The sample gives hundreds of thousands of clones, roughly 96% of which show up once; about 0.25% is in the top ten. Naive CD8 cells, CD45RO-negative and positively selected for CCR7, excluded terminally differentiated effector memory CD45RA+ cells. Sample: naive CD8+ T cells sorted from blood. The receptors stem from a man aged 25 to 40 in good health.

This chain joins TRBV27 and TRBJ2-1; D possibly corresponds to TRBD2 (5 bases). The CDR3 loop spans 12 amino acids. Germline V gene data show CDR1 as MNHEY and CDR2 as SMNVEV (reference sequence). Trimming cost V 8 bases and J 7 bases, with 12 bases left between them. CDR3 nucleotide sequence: TGTGCCAGCTGGGAGTCGGGTAATGAGCAGTTCTTC. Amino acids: CASWESGNEQFF.

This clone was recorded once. The CDR3, as DNA: TGTGCCAGCAGTCCCTATAGCGGGAGTAATGAGCAGTTCTTC. Amino acid sequence: CASSPYSGSNEQFF. The rearrangement uses TRBV9 and TRBJ2-1; TRBD2 agrees at 9 bases. The germline gives CDR1 SGDLS, CDR2 YYNGEE. The CDR3 consists of 14 residues. The trim removed 5 bases at V and 7 bases at J, leaving 7 bases unmatched.

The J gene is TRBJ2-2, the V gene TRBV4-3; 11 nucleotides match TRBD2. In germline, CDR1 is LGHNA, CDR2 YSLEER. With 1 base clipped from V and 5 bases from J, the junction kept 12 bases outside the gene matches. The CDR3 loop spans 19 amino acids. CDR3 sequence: CASSQVGLAEAAGTGELFF. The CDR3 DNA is TGCGCCAGCAGCCAAGTGGGACTAGCGGAGGCGGCAGGGACCGGGGAGCTGTTTTTT.

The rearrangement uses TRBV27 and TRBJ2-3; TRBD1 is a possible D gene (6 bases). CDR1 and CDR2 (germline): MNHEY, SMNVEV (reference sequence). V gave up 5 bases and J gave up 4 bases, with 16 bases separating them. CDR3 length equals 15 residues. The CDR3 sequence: CASSLDSRTADTQYF. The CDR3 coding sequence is TGTGCCAGCAGTCTGGACAGTCGTACCGCAGATACGCAGTATTTT.

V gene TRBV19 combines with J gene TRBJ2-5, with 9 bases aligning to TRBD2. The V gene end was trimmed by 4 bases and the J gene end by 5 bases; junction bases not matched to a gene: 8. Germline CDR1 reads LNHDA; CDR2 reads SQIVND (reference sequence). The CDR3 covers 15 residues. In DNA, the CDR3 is TGTGCCAGTAGTACTCTAGCGGGAAAGACGGAGACCCAGTACTTC. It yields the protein CASSTLAGKTETQYF.

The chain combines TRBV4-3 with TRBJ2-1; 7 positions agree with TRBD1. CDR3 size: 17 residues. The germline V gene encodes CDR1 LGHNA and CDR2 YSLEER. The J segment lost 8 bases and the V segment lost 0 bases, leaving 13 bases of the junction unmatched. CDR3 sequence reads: CASSQDRDSAIRDEQFF. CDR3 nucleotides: TGCGCCAGCAGCCAAGATAGGGACAGTGCAATTAGGGATGAGCAGTTCTTC.

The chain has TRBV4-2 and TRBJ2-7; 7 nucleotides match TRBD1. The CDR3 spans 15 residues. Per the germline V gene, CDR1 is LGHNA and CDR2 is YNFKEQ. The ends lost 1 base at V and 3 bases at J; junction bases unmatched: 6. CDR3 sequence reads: CASSQARTGSYEQYF. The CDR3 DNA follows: TGTGCCAGCAGCCAAGCCCGGACAGGAAGCTACGAGCAGTACTTC.

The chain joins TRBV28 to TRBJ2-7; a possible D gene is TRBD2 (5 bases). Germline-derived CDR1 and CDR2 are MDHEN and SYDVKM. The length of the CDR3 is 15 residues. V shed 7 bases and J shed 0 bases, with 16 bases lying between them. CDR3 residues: CASNSGKRRSYEQYF. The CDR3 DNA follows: TGTGCCAGCAACTCGGGGAAGCGGCGCTCCTACGAGCAGTACTTC.

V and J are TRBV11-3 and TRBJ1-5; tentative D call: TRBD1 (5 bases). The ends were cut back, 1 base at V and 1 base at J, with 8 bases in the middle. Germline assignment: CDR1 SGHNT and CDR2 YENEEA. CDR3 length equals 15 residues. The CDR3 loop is CASSLAQASNQPQHF. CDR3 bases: TGTGCCAGCAGCTTAGCACAGGCGAGCAATCAGCCCCAGCATTTT.

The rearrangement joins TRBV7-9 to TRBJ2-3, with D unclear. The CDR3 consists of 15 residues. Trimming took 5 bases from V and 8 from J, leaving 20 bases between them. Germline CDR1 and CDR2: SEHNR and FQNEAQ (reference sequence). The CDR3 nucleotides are TGTGCCAGCAGCCCAGGAGACACCTCCACGGGTACGCAGTATTTT. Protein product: CASSPGDTSTGTQYF. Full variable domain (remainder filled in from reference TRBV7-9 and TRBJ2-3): DTGVSQNPRHKITKRGQNVTFRCDPISEHNRLYWYRQTLGQGPEFLTYFQNEAQLEKSRLLSDRFSAERPKGSFSTLEIQRTEQGDSAMYLCASSPGDTSTGTQYFGPGTRLTVL.

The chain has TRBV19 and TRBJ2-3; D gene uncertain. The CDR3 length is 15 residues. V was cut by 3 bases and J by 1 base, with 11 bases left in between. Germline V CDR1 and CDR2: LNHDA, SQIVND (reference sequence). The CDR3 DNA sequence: TGTGCCAGTAGTATGTACATCGCAGGCACAGATACGCAGTATTTT. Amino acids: CASSMYIAGTDTQYF.

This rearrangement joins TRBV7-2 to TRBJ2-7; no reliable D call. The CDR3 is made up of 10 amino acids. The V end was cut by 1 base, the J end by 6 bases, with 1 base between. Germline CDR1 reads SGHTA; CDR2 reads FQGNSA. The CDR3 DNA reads TGTGCCAGCAGCTTAGTCGAGCAGTACTTC. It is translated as CASSLVEQYF. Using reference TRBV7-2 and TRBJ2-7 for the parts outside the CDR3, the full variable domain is GAGVSQSPSNKVTEKGKDVELRCDPISGHTALYWYRQSLGQGLEFLIYFQGNSAPDKSGLPSDRFSAERTGGSVSTLTIQRTQQEDSAVYLCASSLVEQYFGPGTRLTVT.

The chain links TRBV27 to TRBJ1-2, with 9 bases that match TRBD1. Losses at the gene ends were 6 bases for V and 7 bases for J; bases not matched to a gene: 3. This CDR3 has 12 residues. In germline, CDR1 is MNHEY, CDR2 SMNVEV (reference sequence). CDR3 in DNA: TGTGCCAGCAGCACAGGGGGCCTTGGCTACACCTTC. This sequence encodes CASSTGGLGYTF.

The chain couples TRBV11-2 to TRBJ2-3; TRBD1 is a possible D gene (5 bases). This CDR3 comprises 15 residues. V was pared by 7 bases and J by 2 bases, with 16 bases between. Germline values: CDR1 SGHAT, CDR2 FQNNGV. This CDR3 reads CASTSMAGNTDTQYF. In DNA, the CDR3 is TGTGCCAGCACCTCTATGGCAGGGAACACAGATACGCAGTATTTT.

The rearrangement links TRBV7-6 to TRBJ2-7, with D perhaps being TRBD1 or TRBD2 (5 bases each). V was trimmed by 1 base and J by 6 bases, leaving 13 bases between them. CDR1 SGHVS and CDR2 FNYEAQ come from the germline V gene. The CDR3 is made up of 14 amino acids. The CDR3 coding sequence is TGTGCCAGCAGCTTAGTCTTAAGGGGACGCGAGCAGTACTTC. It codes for CASSLVLRGREQYF.

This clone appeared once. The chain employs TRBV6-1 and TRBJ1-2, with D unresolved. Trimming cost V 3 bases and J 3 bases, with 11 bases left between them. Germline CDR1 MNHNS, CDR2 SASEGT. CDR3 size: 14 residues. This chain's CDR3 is CASSDAVGHYGYTF. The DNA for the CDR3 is TGTGCCAGCAGTGATGCGGTGGGTCACTATGGCTACACCTTC.

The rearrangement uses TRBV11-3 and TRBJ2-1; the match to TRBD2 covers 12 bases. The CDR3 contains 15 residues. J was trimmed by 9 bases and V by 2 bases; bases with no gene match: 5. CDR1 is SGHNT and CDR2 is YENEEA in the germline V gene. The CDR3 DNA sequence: TGTGCCAGCAGCTTACGGACTAGCGGGACGGTTGAGCAGTTCTTC. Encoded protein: CASSLRTSGTVEQFF.

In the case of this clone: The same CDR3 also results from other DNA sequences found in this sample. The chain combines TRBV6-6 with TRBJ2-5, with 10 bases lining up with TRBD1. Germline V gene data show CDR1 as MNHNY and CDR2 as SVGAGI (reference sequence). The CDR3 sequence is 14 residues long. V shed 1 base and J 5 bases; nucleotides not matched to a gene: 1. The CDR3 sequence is CASSYLGQGETQYF. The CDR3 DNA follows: TGTGCCAGCAGTTACTTGGGACAGGGGGAGACCCAGTACTTC.